The rows below give T cell receptor beta chains drawn from one sample of a study of cytomegalovirus exposure and HLA in healthy donors. Clones were sequenced by immunoSEQ multiplex PCR, and TCRdb holds only the in-frame ones, with some missing. The table shows about 130,000 clones, with roughly 78% occurring only once. Sequencing was performed on PBMCs. The source is a man aged 25 to 45 in good health and CMV-seronegative. Each CDR3 is given with its conserved first and last residue.

V gene,J gene,CDR3 protein
TRBV7-2,TRBJ2-7,CASSLTGGGYEQYF
TRBV7-3,TRBJ2-1,CASSSAGLAEYNEQFF
TRBV25-1,TRBJ2-1,CASSESDSLSGNEQFF
TRBV2,TRBJ2-7,CASSVAGGLYEQYF
TRBV5-1,TRBJ2-3,CASSPGQGGTDTQYF
TRBV27,TRBJ2-2,CASSLWGLVGAGELFF
TRBV6-5,TRBJ2-7,CASSQQDRAREQYF
TRBV2,TRBJ2-2,CASRTGANTGELFF
TRBV5-5,TRBJ2-1,CASSFGARGEQFF
TRBV2,TRBJ1-1,CASRIQGTEAFF